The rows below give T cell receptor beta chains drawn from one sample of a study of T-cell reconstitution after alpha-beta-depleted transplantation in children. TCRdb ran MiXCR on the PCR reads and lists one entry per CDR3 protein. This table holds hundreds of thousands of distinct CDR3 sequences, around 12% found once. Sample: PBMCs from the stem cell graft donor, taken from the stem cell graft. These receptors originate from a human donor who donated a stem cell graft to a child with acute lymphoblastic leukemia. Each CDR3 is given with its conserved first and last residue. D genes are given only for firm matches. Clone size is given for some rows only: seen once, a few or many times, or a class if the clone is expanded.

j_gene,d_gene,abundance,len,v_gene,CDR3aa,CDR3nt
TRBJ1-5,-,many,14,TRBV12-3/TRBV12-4,CASSLRVGNQPQHF,TGTGCCAGCAGTTTACGGGTTGGTAATCAGCCCCAGCATTTT
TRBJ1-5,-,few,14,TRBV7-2,CASSLRADNQPQHF,TGTGCCAGCAGCTTAAGGGCGGACAATCAGCCCCAGCATTTT
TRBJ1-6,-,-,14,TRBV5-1,CASREESPNSPLHF,TGCGCCAGCAGAGAAGAAAGCCCAAATTCACCCCTCCACTTT
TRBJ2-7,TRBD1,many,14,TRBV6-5,CASSFSGTGDEQYF,TGTGCCAGCAGTTTCTCCGGGACAGGGGACGAGCAGTACTTC
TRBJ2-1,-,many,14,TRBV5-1,CASSLGLAYNEQFF,TGCGCCAGCAGCTTGGGTCTAGCATACAATGAGCAGTTCTTC
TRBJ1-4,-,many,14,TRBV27,CASSFETNGEKLFF,TGTGCCAGCAGTTTTGAGACGAACGGTGAAAAACTGTTTTTT
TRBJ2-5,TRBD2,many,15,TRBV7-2,CASSLGGSSTETQYF,TGTGCCAGCAGCTTAGGCGGGAGTTCCACGGAGACCCAGTACTTC
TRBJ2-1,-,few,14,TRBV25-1,CASSSQVVSNEQFF,TGTGCCAGCAGTTCCCAGGTGGTGAGCAACGAGCAGTTCTTC
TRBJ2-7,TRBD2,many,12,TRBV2,CASREGGDEQYF,TGTGCCAGCAGGGAGGGAGGGGATGAGCAGTACTTC
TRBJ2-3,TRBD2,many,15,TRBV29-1,CSVEPLAGGSDTQYF,TGCAGCGTTGAACCACTAGCGGGGGGATCAGATACGCAGTATTTT
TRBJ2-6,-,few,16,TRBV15,CATSRVDGSWANVLTF,TGTGCCACCAGCAGGGTTGACGGTTCCTGGGCCAACGTCCTGACTTTC
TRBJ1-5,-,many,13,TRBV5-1,CASSSEGNQPQHF,TGCGCCAGCAGCTCTGAAGGCAATCAGCCCCAGCATTTT
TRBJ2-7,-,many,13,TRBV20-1,CSASVGLPYEQYF,TGCAGTGCTAGCGTCGGTCTACCTTACGAGCAGTACTTC
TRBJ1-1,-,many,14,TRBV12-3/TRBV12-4,CASSTRQVNTEAFF,TGTGCCAGCAGTACCCGACAGGTGAACACTGAAGCTTTCTTT
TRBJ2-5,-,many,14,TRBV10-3,CAISEGRNQETQYF,TGTGCCATCAGTGAGGGCCGGAATCAAGAGACCCAGTACTTC
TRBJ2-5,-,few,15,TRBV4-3,CASSQNEGTRETQYF,TGCGCCAGCAGCCAGAACGAAGGGACACGAGAGACCCAGTACTTC
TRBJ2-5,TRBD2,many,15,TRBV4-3,CASSLFRGGEETQYF,TGCGCCAGCAGCCTATTTCGGGGGGGCGAAGAGACCCAGTACTTC
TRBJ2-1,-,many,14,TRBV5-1,CASSLADGYNEQFF,TGCGCCAGCAGCTTGGCCGATGGCTACAATGAGCAGTTCTTC
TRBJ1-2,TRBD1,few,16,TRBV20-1,CSASGQGKGIVYGYTF,TGCAGTGCTAGTGGACAGGGGAAGGGGATAGTCTATGGCTACACCTTC
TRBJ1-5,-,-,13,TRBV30,CALAAGSFQPQHF,TGTGCCTTGGCAGCAGGGTCTTTCCAGCCCCAGCATTTT
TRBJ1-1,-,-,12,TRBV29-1,CSVWGKATEAFF,TGCAGCGTTTGGGGGAAGGCCACTGAAGCTTTCTTT
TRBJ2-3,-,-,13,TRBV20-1,CSARDWSTDTQYF,TGCAGTGCTAGAGATTGGAGTACAGATACGCAGTATTTT